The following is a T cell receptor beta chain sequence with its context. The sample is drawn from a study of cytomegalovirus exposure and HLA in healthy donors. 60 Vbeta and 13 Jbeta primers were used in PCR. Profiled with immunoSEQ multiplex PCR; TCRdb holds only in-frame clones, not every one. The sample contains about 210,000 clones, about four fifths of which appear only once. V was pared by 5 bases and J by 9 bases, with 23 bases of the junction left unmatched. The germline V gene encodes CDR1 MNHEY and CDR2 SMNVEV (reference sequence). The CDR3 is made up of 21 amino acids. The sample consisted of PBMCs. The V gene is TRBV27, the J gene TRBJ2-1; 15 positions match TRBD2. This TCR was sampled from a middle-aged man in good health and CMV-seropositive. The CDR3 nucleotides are TGTGCCAGCAGTCCCTGGACTAGCGGGAGGGCCGAGGCACGCGGACTGCGTGAGCAGTTCTTC. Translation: CASSPWTSGRAEARGLREQFF.